The rows below give T cell receptor beta chains drawn from one sample of a study of T cells in Graves' hyperthyroidism and ophthalmopathy. TCRdb recomputed calls from the multiplex PCR reads with MiXCR, one row per CDR3 protein. The sample contains approximately 430,000 distinct CDR3 sequences, more than 15% of which appear only once. Sequencing was performed on blood. Receptors originate from a woman aged 18 to 35 with Graves' hyperthyroidism. Each CDR3 is given with its conserved first and last residue.

J gene,V gene,CDR3 protein
TRBJ1-4,TRBV2,CASSDRGLGEKLFF
TRBJ2-2,TRBV5-1,CASSRQDGELFF
TRBJ2-7,TRBV6-9,CASSYSLSAGFSNEQYF
TRBJ1-5,TRBV9,CASSVGGGEGPQHF
TRBJ1-1,TRBV3-1,CASGHLNTEAFF
TRBJ2-7,TRBV7-6,CASSLGSGATDEQYF
TRBJ1-2,TRBV20-1,CSAHRDTFGYTF
TRBJ1-6,TRBV20-1,CSARETGEIAPLHF
TRBJ1-1,TRBV28,CASRVKNTEAFF
TRBJ2-1,TRBV7-9,CASTGTPREQFF